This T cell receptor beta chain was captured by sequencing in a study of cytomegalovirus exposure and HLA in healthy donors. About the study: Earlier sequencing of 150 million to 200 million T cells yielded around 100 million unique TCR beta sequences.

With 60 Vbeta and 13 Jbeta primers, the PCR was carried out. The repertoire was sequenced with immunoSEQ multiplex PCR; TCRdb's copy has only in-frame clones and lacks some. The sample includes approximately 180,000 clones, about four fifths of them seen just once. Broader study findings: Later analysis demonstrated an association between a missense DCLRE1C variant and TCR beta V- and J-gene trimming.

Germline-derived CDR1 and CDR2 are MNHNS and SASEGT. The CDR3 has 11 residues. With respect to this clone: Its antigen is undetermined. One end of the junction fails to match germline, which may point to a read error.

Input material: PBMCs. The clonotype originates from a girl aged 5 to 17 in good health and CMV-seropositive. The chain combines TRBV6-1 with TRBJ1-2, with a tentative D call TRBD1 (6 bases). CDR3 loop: CASTDGGQTYF. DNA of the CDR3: TGTGCCAGCACTGACGGCGGACAGACCTATTTC.